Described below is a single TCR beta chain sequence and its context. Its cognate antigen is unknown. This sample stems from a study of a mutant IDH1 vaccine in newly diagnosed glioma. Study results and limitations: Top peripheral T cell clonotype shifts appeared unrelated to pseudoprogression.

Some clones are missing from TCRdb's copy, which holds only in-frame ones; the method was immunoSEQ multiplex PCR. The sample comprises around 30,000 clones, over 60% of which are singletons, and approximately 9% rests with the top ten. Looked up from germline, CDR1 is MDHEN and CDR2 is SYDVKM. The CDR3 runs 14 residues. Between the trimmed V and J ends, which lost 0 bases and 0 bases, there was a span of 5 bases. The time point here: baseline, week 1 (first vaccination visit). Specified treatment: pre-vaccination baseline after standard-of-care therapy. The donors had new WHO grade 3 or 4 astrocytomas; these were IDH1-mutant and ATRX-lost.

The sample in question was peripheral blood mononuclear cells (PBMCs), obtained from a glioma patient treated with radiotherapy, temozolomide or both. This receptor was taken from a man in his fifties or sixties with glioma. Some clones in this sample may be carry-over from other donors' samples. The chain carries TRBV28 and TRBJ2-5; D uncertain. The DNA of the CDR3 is TGTGCCAGCAGTTTATGGGGGAACCAAGAGACCCAGTACTTC. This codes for CASSLWGNQETQYF.